This passage covers 15 T cell receptor beta chains from one sample sequenced in a study of post-analysis software for immune sequencing data. Unique molecular identifiers had been added to the TCR beta cDNA libraries. TCRdb reanalysed the PCR reads using MiXCR and keeps one entry per CDR3 protein. Of about 820,000 distinct CDR3 sequences in the sample, approximately 50% were seen once. Study-wide findings and caveats: About five TRBV segments, including TRBV5-6, TRBV5-1 and TRBV20-1, were more frequent in patients than controls.

These receptors lack a known antigen. Sequenced input: blood. These receptor sequences come from a girl aged 10 to 17 with multiple sclerosis.

The V and J genes are TRBV5-6 and TRBJ1-1; 8 positions agree with TRBD1. V gave up 4 bases and J gave up 4 bases; unmatched junction bases: 9. Germline CDR1 is SGHDT and CDR2 is YYEEEE. The CDR3 runs 15 residues. The CDR3 protein is CASSLRQGLVTEAFF. CDR3 DNA: TGTGCCAGCAGCCTCCGACAGGGGCTTGTCACTGAAGCTTTCTTT.

J is TRBJ1-2 and V is TRBV9; D gene uncertain. There are 15 residues in the CDR3. The V end was cut by 0 bases, the J end by 3 bases, with 12 bases between. Per the germline V gene, CDR1 is SGDLS and CDR2 is YYNGEE. This chain's CDR3 is CASSVESDLHYGYTF. CDR3 DNA sequence: TGTGCCAGCAGCGTAGAGTCAGATCTACACTATGGCTACACCTTC.

This clonotype was seen more than once but under ten times. This chain connects TRBV12-5 to TRBJ1-5; 7 nucleotides align to TRBD1. The J segment lost 6 bases and the V segment lost 7 bases, leaving 15 bases of the junction unmatched. Germline V gene sequence: CDR1 LGHNT, CDR2 FRNRAP. This CDR3 has 16 amino acids. The CDR3 DNA reads as TGTGCTAGTGCTCCCCGAGGGGGCAGGGGGATTCAGCCCCAGCATTTT. Encoded protein: CASAPRGGRGIQPQHF.

CDR3: CASPNPGGETQHF. CDR3 DNA sequence: TGTGCCAGCCCGAACCCCGGGGGAGAGACCCAGCATTTT. The chain recombines TRBV7-9 with TRBJ1-5; D perhaps matches TRBD1 (5 bases). V was trimmed by 8 bases and J by 11 bases, leaving 19 bases between them. This CDR3 has 13 residues. Germline V gene sequence: CDR1 SEHNR, CDR2 FQNEAQ (reference sequence).

The CDR3 DNA sequence: TGTGCCAGCAGTTCAACCCCTAGAGGGGCAGAGACCCAGTACTTC. Translation: CASSSTPRGAETQYF. The chain joins TRBV7-2 to TRBJ2-5; D is perhaps TRBD1 or TRBD2 (5 bases each). The V gene lost 6 bases and the J gene lost 4 bases, with 18 bases spanning the gap. CDR1 is SGHTA and CDR2 is FQGNSA in the germline V gene. The CDR3 length is 15 residues.

This chain uses TRBV5-1 with TRBJ2-4; no reliable D call. The CDR3 totals 15 residues. V was clipped by 5 bases and J by 0 bases, with 12 bases between them. CDR1 SGHRS and CDR2 YFSETQ come from the germline V gene. DNA for the CDR3: TGCGCCAGCAGACCGTCCCACCTAGCCAAAAACATTCAGTACTTC. Translation: CASRPSHLAKNIQYF.

This clonotype was found a few times. This chain links TRBV29-1 with TRBJ2-1, with TRBD2 matching 7 bases. The junction had 12 bases not matched to a gene; V was cut back by 8 bases and J by 5 bases. This CDR3 region has 14 residues. Germline lookup yields CDR1 SQVTM and CDR2 ANQGSEA. In DNA, the CDR3 is TGCAGCACCCGGTCACGGGAGGCAAACAATGAGCAGTTCTTC. It specifies CSTRSREANNEQFF.

The chain carries TRBV27 and TRBJ2-7; 8 nucleotides align to TRBD2. This CDR3 has 15 residues. Trimming cost V 5 bases and J 0 bases; bases outside gene matches: 6. CDR1 MNHEY and CDR2 SMNVEV come from the germline V gene (reference sequence). CDR3 region: CASSGPGTSSYEQYF. The CDR3 DNA sequence: TGTGCCAGCAGTGGACCCGGGACTAGCTCCTACGAGCAGTACTTC.

V and J are TRBV10-2 and TRBJ2-2; D gene ambiguous. The CDR3 contains 11 residues. V dropped 3 bases and J dropped 8 bases, with 4 bases sitting between them. CDR1 and CDR2 (germline): WSHSY, SAAADI. CDR3 loop: CASSEEGELFF. DNA for the CDR3: TGCGCCAGCAGTGAAGAGGGGGAGCTGTTTTTT.

V usage is TRBV29-1 and J usage is TRBJ2-1, with unresolved D. V was cut by 5 bases and J by 5 bases, with 19 bases left in between. CDR1 SQVTM and CDR2 ANQGSEA come from the germline V gene. The CDR3 sequence is 15 residues long. This chain's CDR3 is CSVFPGPYPHNEQFF. In DNA form, the CDR3 reads TGCAGCGTTTTCCCGGGTCCTTACCCTCACAATGAGCAGTTCTTC.

A few counts support this clonotype. The chain employs TRBV7-9 and TRBJ2-1; 11 bases agree with TRBD2. Germline V gives CDR1 SEHNR, CDR2 FQNEAQ (reference sequence). Trimming removed 5 bases from V and 6 bases from J; junction bases left unmatched: 18. CDR3 length: 19 amino acids. CDR3 residues: CASSTLAGVSLTLGNEQFF. The DNA of the CDR3 is TGTGCCAGCAGCACACTAGCGGGAGTGTCCTTAACCCTGGGCAATGAGCAGTTCTTC.

The J gene is TRBJ2-5, the V gene TRBV10-3, with a possible D match to TRBD1 (6 bases). Trimming stripped 4 bases from V and 6 bases from J, with 12 bases between. Germline lookup yields CDR1 ENHRY and CDR2 SYGVKD. This CDR3 region has 13 residues. The CDR3: CAISVLQGKTQYF. The CDR3 DNA is TGTGCCATCAGTGTACTACAGGGCAAGACCCAGTACTTC.

A few counts support this clonotype. This chain uses TRBV6-6 with TRBJ1-2; 7 nucleotides agree with TRBD1. V shed 4 bases and J 4 bases; nucleotides not matched to a gene: 9. Germline lookup yields CDR1 MNHNY and CDR2 SVGAGI (reference sequence). The CDR3 covers 15 residues. CDR3 in amino acids: CASSWGQSNSYGYTF. The CDR3 DNA follows: TGTGCCAGCAGTTGGGGACAGTCGAATTCCTATGGCTACACCTTC.

V gene TRBV6-1 combines with J gene TRBJ2-3, with 10 bases aligning to TRBD2. The germline gives CDR1 MNHNS, CDR2 SASEGT. This CDR3 contains 15 residues. The junction had 7 bases not matched to a gene; V was cut back by 6 bases and J by 4 bases. The CDR3 DNA reads TGTGCCAGCAGGGTTGGGCTAGCGGGAGCAGATACGCAGTATTTT. Translating it yields CASRVGLAGADTQYF.

This sequence joins TRBV29-1 and TRBJ2-3; TRBD2 agrees at 7 bases. The CDR3 runs to 13 residues. V lost 7 bases to trimming and J lost 0 bases; unmatched junction nucleotides: 4. Germline lookup yields CDR1 SQVTM and CDR2 ANQGSEA. The CDR3 DNA is TGCAGCGCATCGCGGGGGAGCACAGATACGCAGTATTTT. It specifies CSASRGSTDTQYF.